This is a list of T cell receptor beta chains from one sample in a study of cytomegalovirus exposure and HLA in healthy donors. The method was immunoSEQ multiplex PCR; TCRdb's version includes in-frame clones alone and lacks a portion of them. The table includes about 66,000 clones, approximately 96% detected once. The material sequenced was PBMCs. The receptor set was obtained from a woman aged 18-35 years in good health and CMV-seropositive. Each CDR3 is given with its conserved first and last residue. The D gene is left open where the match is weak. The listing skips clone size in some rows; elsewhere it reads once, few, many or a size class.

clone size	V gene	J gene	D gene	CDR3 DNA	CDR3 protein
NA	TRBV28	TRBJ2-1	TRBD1	TGTGCCAGCAGTCCTCGGGACAGGGTAAATGAGCAGTTCTTC	CASSPRDRVNEQFF
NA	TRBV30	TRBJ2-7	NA	TGTGCCTGGAGTGGAATAGCGATACGGTACGAGCAGTACTTC	CAWSGIAIRYEQYF
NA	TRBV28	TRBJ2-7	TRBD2	TGTGCCAGCAGTTTTAATTTGGGGGAGGGCGGGTCCTACGAGCAGTACTTC	CASSFNLGEGGSYEQYF
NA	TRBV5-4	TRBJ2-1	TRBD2	TGTGCCAGCAACCTGGGACTAGCTATAAATGAGCAGTTCTTC	CASNLGLAINEQFF
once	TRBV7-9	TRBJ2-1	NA	TGTGCCAGCAGCTTAGGGGGTCGGAGGGACAATGAGCAGTTCTTC	CASSLGGRRDNEQFF
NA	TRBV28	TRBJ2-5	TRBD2	TGTGCCAGCAGTCCCCGGCGGGGGGTGTACCAAGAGACCCAGTACTTC	CASSPRRGVYQETQYF
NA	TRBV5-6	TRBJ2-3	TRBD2	TGTGCCAGCAGCTTACGGACTAGCGGGAGGGAATCGGATACGCAGTATTTT	CASSLRTSGRESDTQYF
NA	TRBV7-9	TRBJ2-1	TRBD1	TGTGCCAGCAGCTTAGGTAGGGGGCAGGCGGCCTACAATGAGCAGTTCTTC	CASSLGRGQAAYNEQFF
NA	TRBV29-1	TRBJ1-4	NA	TGCAGATCCCGGGTCAAAAATGAAAAACTGTTTTTT	CRSRVKNEKLFF
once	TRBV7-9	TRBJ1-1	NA	TGTGCCAGCGAGACTAGCGGGGTAGATTTGAACACTGAAGCTTTCTTT	CASETSGVDLNTEAFF
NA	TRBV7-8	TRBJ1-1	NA	TGTGCCAGCAGCTTAGGACAGGCGAACACTGAAGCTTTCTTT	CASSLGQANTEAFF
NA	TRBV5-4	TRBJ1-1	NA	TGTGCCAGCACCTCGGGCCTCAGGGAGGGGACTGAAGCTTTCTTT	CASTSGLREGTEAFF
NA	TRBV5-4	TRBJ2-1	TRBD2	TGTGCCAGCAGCTTCCCCCAGGCTAGCGGGAGTTATGAGCAGTTCTTC	CASSFPQASGSYEQFF
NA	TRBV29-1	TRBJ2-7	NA	TGCAGCGTTGAGGGCGCCTACGAGCAGTACTTC	CSVEGAYEQYF
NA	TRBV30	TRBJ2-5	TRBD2	TGTGCCTGGAGTGTACCTAGGGGAGGGCCCCAAGAGACCCAGTACTTC	CAWSVPRGGPQETQYF
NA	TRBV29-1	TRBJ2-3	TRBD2	TGCAGCGTTGAAGGACTAGCTAGCACAGATACGCAGTATTTT	CSVEGLASTDTQYF
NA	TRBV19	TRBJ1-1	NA	TGTGCCAGTAGTGCCTATCAGGCTCCGAACACTGAAGCTTTCTTT	CASSAYQAPNTEAFF
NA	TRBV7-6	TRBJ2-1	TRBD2	TGTGCCAGCAGCTTAGGTGCTAGCGGGAGGCAGTTCTTC	CASSLGASGRQFF
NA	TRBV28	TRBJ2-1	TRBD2	TGTGCCAGCAGTTTATGGCGGGAGTCTAATGAGCAGTTCTTC	CASSLWRESNEQFF
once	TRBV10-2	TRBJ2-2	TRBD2	TGCGCCAGCAGTGAAGGTCTAGCGGGAGTCGCCGGGGAGCTGTTTTTT	CASSEGLAGVAGELFF
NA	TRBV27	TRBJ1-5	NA	TGTGCCAGCAGTTTTCCAGGGAATCAGCCCCAGCATTTT	CASSFPGNQPQHF
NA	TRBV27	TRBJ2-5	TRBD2	TGTGCCAGCAGAAGCGGGACGGAGCAAGAGACCCAGTACTTC	CASRSGTEQETQYF
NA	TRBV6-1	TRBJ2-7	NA	TGTGCCAGCAGTGATTTGGGGGGGCTACAGTACGAGCAGTACTTC	CASSDLGGLQYEQYF
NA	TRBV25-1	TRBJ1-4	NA	TGTGCCAGCAGTGACGAGCCAAATGAAAAACTGTTTTTT	CASSDEPNEKLFF
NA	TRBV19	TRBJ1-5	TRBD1	TGTGCCAGTAGTCCAACAGGGGATGGACAGCCCCAGCATTTT	CASSPTGDGQPQHF
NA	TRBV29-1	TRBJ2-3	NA	TGCAGCGTTGAATCGACCCGGGACTCCCGGACGCAGTATTTT	CSVESTRDSRTQYF
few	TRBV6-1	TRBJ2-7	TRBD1	TGTGCCAGCAGTCGGGACAGCACCTACGAGCAGTACTTC	CASSRDSTYEQYF
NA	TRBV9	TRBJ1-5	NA	TGTGCCAGCAGCGTAGATTTAGGGGATCAGCCCCAGCATTTT	CASSVDLGDQPQHF
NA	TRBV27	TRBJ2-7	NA	TGTGCCAGCAGTCCGACTTGGTCCTACGAGCAGTACTTC	CASSPTWSYEQYF
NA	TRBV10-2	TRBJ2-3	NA	TGCGCCAGCAGTGACGTTTCTAGCACAGATACGCAGTATTTT	CASSDVSSTDTQYF
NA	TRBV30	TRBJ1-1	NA	TGTGCCTGGAGTGTACTAGGGTTGAACACTGAAGCTTTCTTT	CAWSVLGLNTEAFF
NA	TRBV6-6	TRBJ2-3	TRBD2	TGTGCCAGCAGTTCACTAGCGGGAGGGCTTTATACGCAGTATTTT	CASSSLAGGLYTQYF
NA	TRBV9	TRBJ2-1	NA	TGTGCCAGCAGCGTCACTGAAGCCATGGTGAATGAGCAGTTCTTC	CASSVTEAMVNEQFF
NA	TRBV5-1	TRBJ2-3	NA	TGCGCCAGCAGCCTACAGGGTCCTCAGAGTAAAAATACGCAGTATTTT	CASSLQGPQSKNTQYF
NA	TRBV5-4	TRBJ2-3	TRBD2	TGTGCCAGCAGCTCCACTAGCGGGAGGGCAGATACGCAGTATTTT	CASSSTSGRADTQYF
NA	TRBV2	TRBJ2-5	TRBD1	TGTGCCAGCAGTGTAGGGGACAGGGGTTCACAAGAGACCCAGTACTTC	CASSVGDRGSQETQYF
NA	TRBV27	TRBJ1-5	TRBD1	TGTGCCAGCAGTCCGACAGGGTTCCAGCCCCAGCATTTT	CASSPTGFQPQHF
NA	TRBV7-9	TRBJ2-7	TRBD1	TGTGCCAGCAGCTTGGACAGGTTATCCTACGAGCAGTACTTC	CASSLDRLSYEQYF
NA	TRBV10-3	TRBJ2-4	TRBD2	TGTGCCATCAGTGAGGGGGGTAGCGGGAGGGGAGGACGGATTCAGTACTTC	CAISEGGSGRGGRIQYF
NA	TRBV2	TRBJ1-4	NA	TGTGCCAGCAGTGAAAACGTCAGGGGAGTTCGAGGTGAAAAACTGTTTTTT	CASSENVRGVRGEKLFF
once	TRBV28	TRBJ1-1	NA	TGTGCCAGCAGCTTGGCCCCTGAAGCTTTCTTT	CASSLAPEAFF
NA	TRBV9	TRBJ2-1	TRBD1	TGTGCCAGCAGCGGACGACCGGGACAGCCAGACAATGAGCAGTTCTTC	CASSGRPGQPDNEQFF
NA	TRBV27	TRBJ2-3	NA	TGTGCCAGCAGTCCAGGGATGGATACGCAGTATTTT	CASSPGMDTQYF
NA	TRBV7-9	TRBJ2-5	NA	TGTGCCAGCAGCTCTTGGTACAGGAACCAAGAGACCCAGTACTTC	CASSSWYRNQETQYF
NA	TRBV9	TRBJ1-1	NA	TGTGCCAGCAGCGAAACAGGGAACACTGAAGCTTTCTTT	CASSETGNTEAFF
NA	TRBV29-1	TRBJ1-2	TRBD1	TGCAGCGCCTGGGACAGTATTGACTACACCTTC	CSAWDSIDYTF
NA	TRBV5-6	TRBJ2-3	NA	TGTGCCAGCAGCCGGACCGTGGGGGGTACCACAGATACGCAGTATTTT	CASSRTVGGTTDTQYF
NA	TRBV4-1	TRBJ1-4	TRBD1	TGCGCCAGCAGATCGACAGGGGTCGGCAATGAAAAACTGTTTTTT	CASRSTGVGNEKLFF
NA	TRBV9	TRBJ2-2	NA	TGTGCCAGCAGCGTAGACCGGGAGTACACCGGGGAGCTGTTTTTT	CASSVDREYTGELFF
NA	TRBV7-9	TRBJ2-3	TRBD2	TGTGCCAGCAGCCTTCGGACTAGCGGCAGAACAGATACGCAGTATTTT	CASSLRTSGRTDTQYF
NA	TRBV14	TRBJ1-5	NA	TGTGCCAGCAGCCAACCTCCTGGGGAGACGGAGGTTAGCAATCAGCCCCAGCATTTT	CASSQPPGETEVSNQPQHF
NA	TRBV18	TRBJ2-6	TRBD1	TGTGCCAGCTCACCACGGGACAGGGCCTCTGGGGCCAACGTCCTGACTTTC	CASSPRDRASGANVLTF
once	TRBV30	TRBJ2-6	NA	TGTGCCTGGAGTGCATTGTTAGCGGTTACCTCTGGGGCCAACGTCCTGACTTTC	CAWSALLAVTSGANVLTF
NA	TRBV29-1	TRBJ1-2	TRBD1	TGCAGCGTGGCCGGAGGGACAGGGGATGGCTACACCTTC	CSVAGGTGDGYTF
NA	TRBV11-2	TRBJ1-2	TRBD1	TGTGCCAGCAGCTTCGGGGACAGGGCTGACGGCTACACCTTC	CASSFGDRADGYTF
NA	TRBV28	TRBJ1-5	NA	TGTGCCAGCAGTTTATGGGGCCAGATGGGGCCCCAGCATTTT	CASSLWGQMGPQHF
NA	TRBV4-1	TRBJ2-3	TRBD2	TGCGCCAGCAGCCGCCTGAGCGGGAGTGGCGCAGATACGCAGTATTTT	CASSRLSGSGADTQYF